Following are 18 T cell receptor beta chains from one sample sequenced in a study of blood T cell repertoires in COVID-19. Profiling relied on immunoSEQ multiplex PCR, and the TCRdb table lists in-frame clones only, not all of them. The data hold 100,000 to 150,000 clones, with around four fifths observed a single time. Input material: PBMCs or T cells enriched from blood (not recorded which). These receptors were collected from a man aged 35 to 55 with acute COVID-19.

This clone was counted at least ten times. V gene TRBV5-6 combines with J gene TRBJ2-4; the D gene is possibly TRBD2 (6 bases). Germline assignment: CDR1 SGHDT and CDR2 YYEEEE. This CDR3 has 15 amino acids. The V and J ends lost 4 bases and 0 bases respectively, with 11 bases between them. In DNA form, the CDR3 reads TGTGCCAGCAGCGCCGGGGGTTTAGCCAAAAACATTCAGTACTTC. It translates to CASSAGGLAKNIQYF.

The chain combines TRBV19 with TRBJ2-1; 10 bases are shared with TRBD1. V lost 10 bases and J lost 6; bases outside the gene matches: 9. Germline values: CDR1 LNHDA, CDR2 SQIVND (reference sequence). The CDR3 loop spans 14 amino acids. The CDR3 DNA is TGTGCCACCGTGGGACAGGGGCTGGTCAATGAGCAGTTCTTC. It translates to CATVGQGLVNEQFF.

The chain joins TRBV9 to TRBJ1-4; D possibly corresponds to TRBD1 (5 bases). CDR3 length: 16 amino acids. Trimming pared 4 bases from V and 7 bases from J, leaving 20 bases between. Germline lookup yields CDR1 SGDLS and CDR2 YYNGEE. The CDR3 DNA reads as TGTGCCAGCAGCTTCTCTCTAGGGGTGTCTGGTGAAAAACTGTTTTTT. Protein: CASSFSLGVSGEKLFF.

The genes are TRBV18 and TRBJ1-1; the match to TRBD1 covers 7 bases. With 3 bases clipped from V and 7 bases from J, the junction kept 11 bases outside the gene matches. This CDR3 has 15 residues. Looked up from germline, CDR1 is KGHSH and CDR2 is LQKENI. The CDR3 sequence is CASSPTNRGGGEAFF. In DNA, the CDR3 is TGTGCCAGCTCACCCACCAACAGGGGCGGAGGTGAAGCTTTCTTT.

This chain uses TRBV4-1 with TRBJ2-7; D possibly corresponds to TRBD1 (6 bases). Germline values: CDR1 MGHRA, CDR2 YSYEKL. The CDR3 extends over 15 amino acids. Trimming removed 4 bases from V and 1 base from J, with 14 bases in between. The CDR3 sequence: CASSLGGTVSYEQYF. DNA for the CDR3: TGCGCCAGCAGCCTAGGGGGTACCGTTTCCTACGAGCAGTACTTC.

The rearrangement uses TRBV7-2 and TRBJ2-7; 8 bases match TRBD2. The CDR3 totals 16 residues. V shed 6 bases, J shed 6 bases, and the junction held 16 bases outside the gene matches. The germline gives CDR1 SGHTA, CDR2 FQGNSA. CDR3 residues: CASRSGGGRIPVEQYF. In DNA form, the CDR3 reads TGTGCCAGCAGATCCGGCGGCGGGAGGATCCCCGTCGAGCAGTACTTC.

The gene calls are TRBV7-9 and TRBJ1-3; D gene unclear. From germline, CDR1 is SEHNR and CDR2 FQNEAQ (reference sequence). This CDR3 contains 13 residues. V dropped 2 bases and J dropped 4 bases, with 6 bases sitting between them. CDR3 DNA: TGTGCCAGCAGCTTAAATGAGGGAAACACCATATATTTT. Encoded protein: CASSLNEGNTIYF.

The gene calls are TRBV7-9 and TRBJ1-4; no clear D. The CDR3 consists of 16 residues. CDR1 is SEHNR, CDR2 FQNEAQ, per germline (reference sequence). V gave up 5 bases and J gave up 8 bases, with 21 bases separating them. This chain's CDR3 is CASSTQLSGEGEKLFF. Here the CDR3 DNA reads TGTGCCAGCAGCACCCAACTGTCGGGAGAAGGGGAAAAACTGTTTTTT. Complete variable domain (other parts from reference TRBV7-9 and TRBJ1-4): DTGVSQNPRHKITKRGQNVTFRCDPISEHNRLYWYRQTLGQGPEFLTYFQNEAQLEKSRLLSDRFSAERPKGSFSTLEIQRTEQGDSAMYLCASSTQLSGEGEKLFFGSGTQLSVL.

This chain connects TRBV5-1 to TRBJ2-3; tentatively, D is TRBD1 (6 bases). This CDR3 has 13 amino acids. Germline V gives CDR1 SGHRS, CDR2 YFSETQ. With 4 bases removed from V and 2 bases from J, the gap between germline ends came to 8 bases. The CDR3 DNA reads TGCGCCAGCAGCGGGGGCCTCACAGATACGCAGTATTTT. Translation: CASSGGLTDTQYF.

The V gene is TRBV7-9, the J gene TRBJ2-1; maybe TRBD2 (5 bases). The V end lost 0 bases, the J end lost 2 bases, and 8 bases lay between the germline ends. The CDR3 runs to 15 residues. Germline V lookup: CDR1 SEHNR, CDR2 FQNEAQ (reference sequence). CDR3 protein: CASSLAGSAYNEQFF. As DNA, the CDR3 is TGTGCCAGCAGCTTAGCAGGTAGCGCCTACAATGAGCAGTTCTTC. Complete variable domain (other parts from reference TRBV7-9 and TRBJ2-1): DTGVSQNPRHKITKRGQNVTFRCDPISEHNRLYWYRQTLGQGPEFLTYFQNEAQLEKSRLLSDRFSAERPKGSFSTLEIQRTEQGDSAMYLCASSLAGSAYNEQFFGPGTRLTVL.

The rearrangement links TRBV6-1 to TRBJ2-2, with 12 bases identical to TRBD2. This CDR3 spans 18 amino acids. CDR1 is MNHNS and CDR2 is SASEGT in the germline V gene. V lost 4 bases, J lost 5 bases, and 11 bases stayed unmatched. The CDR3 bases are TGTGCCAGCAGTGGCGGGGTAGCGACTAGCGGGAGAACCGGGGAGCTGTTTTTT. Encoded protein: CASSGGVATSGRTGELFF.

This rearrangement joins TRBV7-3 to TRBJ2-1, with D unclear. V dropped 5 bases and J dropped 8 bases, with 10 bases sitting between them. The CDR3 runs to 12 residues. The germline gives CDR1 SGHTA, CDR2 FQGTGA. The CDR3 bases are TGTGCCAGCAGCCTCTCACGCGATGAGCAGTTCTTC. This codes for CASSLSRDEQFF.

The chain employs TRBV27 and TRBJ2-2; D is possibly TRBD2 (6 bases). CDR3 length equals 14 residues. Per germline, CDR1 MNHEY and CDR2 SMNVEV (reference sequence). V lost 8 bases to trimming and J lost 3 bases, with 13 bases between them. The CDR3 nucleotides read TGTGCCAGCTATAGGCGGGGCCACACCGGGGAGCTGTTTTTT. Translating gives CASYRRGHTGELFF.

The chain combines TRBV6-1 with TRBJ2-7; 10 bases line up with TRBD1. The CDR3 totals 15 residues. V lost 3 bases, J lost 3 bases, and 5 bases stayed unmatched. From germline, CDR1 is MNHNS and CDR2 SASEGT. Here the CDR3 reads CASSETDRGFYEQYF. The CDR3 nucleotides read TGTGCCAGCAGTGAGACGGACAGGGGGTTCTACGAGCAGTACTTC.

The CDR3 region has the DNA TGTGCCACCAGTGACCCACAGGGGGGAATCTATGGCTACACCTTC. Translating gives CATSDPQGGIYGYTF. The chain carries TRBV24-1 and TRBJ1-2; 8 positions match TRBD1. The CDR3 runs 15 residues. V shed 4 bases and J 4 bases; nucleotides not matched to a gene: 7. Germline values: CDR1 KGHDR, CDR2 SFDVKD.

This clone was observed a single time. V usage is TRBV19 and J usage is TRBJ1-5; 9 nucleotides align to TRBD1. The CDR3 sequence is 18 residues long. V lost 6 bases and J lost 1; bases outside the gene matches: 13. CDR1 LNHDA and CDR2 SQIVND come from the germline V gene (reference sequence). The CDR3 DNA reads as TGTGCCAGTAGCCCAATAGGGACAGGGAAGAGGAGCAATCAGCCCCAGCATTTT. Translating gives CASSPIGTGKRSNQPQHF.

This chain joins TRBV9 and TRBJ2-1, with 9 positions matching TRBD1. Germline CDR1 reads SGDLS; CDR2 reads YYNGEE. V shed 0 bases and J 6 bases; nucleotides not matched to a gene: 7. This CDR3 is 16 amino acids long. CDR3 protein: CASSVDGTGFVNEQFF. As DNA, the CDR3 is TGTGCCAGCAGCGTAGATGGGACAGGGTTTGTCAATGAGCAGTTCTTC.

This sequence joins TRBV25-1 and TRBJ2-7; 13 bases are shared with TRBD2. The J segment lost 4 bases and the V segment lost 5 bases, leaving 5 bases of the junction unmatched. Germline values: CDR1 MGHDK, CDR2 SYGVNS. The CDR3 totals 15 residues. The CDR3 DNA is TGTGCCAGCAGTAGTAGACTAGCGGGAGGATACGAGCAGTACTTC. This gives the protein CASSSRLAGGYEQYF.